This TCR beta chain originates from a study of identical twins. TCRdb ran MiXCR on the 5' RACE reads and lists one entry per CDR3 protein. The sample comprises 200,000 to 250,000 distinct CDR3 sequences, 11% to 15% of which are singletons, and 8.8% rests with the top ten. Healthy Caucasians made up all donors. This clonotype was seen only a few times. Its antigen is still unknown. Study findings and constraints: Conclusions relied on cross-sectional statistical analysis, not following the same donors. Researchers caution that invariant MAIT and iNKT cells could partly confound zero-insertion analyses. The models systematically underestimated how much out-of-frame TCR alpha was shared in monozygotic twins.

With 6 bases removed from V and 7 bases from J, the gap between germline ends came to 12 bases. Per germline, CDR1 MGHDK and CDR2 SYGVNS. The CDR3 is 13 residues long. The chain couples TRBV25-1 to TRBJ2-2; D possibly corresponds to TRBD1 (6 bases). This TCR came from a woman aged 18 to 35 in good health. Sequences were obtained from memory (CD45RO+) T cells sorted from blood. CDR3: CASSPGHVGELFF. Written as DNA, the CDR3 is TGTGCCAGCAGCCCGGGACACGTCGGGGAGCTGTTTTTT.